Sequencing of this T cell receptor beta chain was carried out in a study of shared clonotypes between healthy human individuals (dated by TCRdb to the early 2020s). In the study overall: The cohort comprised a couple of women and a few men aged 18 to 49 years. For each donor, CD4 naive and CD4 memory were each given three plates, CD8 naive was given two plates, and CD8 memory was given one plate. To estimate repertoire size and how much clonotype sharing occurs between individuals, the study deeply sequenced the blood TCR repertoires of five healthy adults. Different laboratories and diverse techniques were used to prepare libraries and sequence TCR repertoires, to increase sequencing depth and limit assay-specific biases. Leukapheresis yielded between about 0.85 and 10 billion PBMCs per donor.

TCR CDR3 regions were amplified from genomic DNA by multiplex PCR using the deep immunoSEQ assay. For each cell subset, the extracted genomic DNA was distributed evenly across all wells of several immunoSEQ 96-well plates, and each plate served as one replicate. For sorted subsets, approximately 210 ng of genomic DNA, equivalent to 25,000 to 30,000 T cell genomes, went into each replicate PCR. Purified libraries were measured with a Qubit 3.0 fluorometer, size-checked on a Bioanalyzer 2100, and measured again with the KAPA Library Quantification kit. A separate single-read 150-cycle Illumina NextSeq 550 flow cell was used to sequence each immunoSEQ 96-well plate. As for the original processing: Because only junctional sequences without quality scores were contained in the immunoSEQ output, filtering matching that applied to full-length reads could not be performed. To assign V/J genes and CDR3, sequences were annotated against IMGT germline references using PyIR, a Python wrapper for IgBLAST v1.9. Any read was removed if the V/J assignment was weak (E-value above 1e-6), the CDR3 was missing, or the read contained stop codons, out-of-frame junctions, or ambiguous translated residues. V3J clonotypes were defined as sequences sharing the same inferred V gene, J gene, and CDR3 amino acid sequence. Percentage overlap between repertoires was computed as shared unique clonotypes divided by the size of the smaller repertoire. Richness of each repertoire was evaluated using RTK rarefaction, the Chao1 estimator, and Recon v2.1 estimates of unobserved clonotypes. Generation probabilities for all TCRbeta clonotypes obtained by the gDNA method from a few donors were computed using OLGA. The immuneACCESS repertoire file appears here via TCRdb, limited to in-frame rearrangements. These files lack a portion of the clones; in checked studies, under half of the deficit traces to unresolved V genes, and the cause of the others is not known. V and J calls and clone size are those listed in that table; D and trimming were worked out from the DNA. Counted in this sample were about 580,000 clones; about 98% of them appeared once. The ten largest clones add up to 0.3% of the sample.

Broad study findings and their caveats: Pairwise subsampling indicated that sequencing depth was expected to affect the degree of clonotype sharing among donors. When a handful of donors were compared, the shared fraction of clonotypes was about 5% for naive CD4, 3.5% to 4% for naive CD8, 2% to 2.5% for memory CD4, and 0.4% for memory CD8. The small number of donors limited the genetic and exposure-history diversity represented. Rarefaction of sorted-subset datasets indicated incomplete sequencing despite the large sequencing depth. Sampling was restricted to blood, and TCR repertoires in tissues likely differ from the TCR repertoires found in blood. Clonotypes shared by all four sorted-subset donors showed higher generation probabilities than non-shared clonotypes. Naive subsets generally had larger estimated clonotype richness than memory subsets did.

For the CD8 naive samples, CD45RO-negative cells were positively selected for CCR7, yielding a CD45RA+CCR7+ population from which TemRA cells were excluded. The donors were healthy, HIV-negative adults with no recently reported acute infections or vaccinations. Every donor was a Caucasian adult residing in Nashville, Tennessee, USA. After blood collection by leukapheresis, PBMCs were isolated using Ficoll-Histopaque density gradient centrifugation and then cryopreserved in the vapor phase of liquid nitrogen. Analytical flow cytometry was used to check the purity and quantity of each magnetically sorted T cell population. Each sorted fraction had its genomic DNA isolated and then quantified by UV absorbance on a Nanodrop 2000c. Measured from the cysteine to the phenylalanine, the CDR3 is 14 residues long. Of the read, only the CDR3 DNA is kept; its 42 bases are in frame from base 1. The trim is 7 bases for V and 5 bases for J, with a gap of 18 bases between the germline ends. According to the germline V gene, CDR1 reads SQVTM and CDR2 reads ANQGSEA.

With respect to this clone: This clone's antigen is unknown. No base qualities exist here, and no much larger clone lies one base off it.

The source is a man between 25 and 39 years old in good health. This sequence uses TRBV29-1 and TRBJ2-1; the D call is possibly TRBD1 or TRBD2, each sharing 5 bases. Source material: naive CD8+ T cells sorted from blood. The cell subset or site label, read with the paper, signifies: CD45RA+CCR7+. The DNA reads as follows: TGCAGCGCCCGGGGACGGAGCGAGGACAATGAGCAGTTCTTC. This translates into CSARGRSEDNEQFF.